This entry lists 28 T cell receptor beta chains sequenced from one sample in a study of cytomegalovirus exposure and HLA in healthy donors (dated by TCRdb to 2017 to 2019). The protocol used for the library was the immunoSEQ multiplex PCR assay. For the multiplex PCR, a mixture combining 60 forward primers for TCR Vbeta segments and 13 reverse primers for TCR Jbeta segments was used. The table was pulled from immuneACCESS by TCRdb, which kept in-frame rearrangements only. Such tables lose some clones; where checked, under half of the loss comes from unresolved V genes, and the rest has no known cause. The sample table holds 150,000 or so clones, of which roughly 77% were seen once. The ten most abundant clones make up roughly 4.5% of the sample. The sequenced sample was PBMCs. These receptors all stem from a man between 18 and 35 years old in good health and CMV-seropositive.

The V gene is TRBV12-5, the J gene TRBJ2-7, with TRBD2 matching 10 bases. This CDR3 has 13 residues. Germline trimming cut 7 bases from V and 3 bases from J; bases unmatched to any gene: 3. Germline CDR1 LGHNT, CDR2 FRNRAP. This CDR3 is CASVTSGRYEQYV. CDR3 bases: TGTGCTAGTGTGACTAGCGGGCGCTACGAGCAGTACGTC.

This clone was detected only once. V gene TRBV7-2 combines with J gene TRBJ2-3; D unresolved. Between the trimmed V and J ends, which lost 2 bases and 3 bases, there was a span of 12 bases. Germline loops: CDR1 SGHTA, CDR2 FQGNSA. This CDR3 has 15 residues. The CDR3 DNA reads as TGTGCCAGCAGCTTATTTTCCCGGAGAACAGATACGCAGTATTTT. This encodes CASSLFSRRTDTQYF.

This clone appeared a few times. This chain connects TRBV10-2 to TRBJ2-1, with D perhaps given as TRBD1 or TRBD2 (5 bases each). The V gene's germline CDR1 is WSHSY and CDR2 SAAADI. V lost 6 bases to trimming and J lost 7 bases, with 22 bases between them. CDR3 length: 16 amino acids. CDR3 in amino acids: CASSERGLGEVNEQFF. The CDR3 nucleotides are TGCGCCAGCAGCGAGAGGGGTCTAGGTGAGGTGAATGAGCAGTTCTTC.

The chain couples TRBV5-5 to TRBJ1-2; D gene unclear. In germline, CDR1 is SGHKS, CDR2 YYEKEE (reference sequence). The CDR3 runs to 15 residues. Trimming left V 2 bases short and J 2 bases short, with 13 bases between. CDR3 in amino acids: CASSFGFRQNYGYTF. In DNA form, the CDR3 reads TGTGCCAGCAGCTTTGGTTTCAGGCAGAACTATGGCTACACCTTC.

The V and J genes are TRBV6-4 and TRBJ2-1, with D maybe TRBD2 (8 bases). Germline V gene sequence: CDR1 MRHNA, CDR2 SNTAGT. V gave up 4 bases and J gave up 3 bases, with 13 bases separating them. The CDR3 is 15 residues long. CDR3 in DNA: TGTGCCAGCAGTGTTAGCGGGACAGACTACAATGAGCAGTTCTTC. Residues: CASSVSGTDYNEQFF.

J is TRBJ1-3 and V is TRBV28; no clear D. The CDR3 covers 15 residues. V lost 5 bases and J lost 4, with 15 bases in between. Germline-derived CDR1 and CDR2 are MDHEN and SYDVKM. CDR3 DNA: TGTGCCAGCAGTGGGAGTGAGGGTCCAGGAAACACCATATATTTT. Protein product: CASSGSEGPGNTIYF.

This chain connects TRBV16 to TRBJ2-3, with a possible D match to TRBD1 (7 bases). CDR3 length: 14 amino acids. Germline V gene data show CDR1 as KGHSY and CDR2 as FQNENV. V dropped 2 bases and J dropped 6 bases, with 12 bases sitting between them. The CDR3 spells CASSQRQGGDTQYF. CDR3 DNA: TGTGCCAGCAGCCAACGACAGGGAGGCGATACGCAGTATTTT.

V gene TRBV27 combines with J gene TRBJ1-1, with D possibly being TRBD1 (5 bases). Between the trimmed V and J ends, which lost 2 bases and 1 base, there was a span of 11 bases. The CDR3 loop spans 15 amino acids. The germline V gene has CDR1 MNHEY and CDR2 SMNVEV (reference sequence). CDR3 nucleotide sequence: TGTGCCAGCAGTTTACAGCTTAGGGGGAACACTGAAGCTTTCTTT. This encodes CASSLQLRGNTEAFF.

The rearrangement joins TRBV5-4 to TRBJ1-1; the match to TRBD1 covers 11 bases. Trimming cost V 3 bases and J 6 bases; bases outside gene matches: 4. The CDR3 spans 14 residues. Germline V gene lookup returns CDR1 SGHNT and CDR2 YYREEE (reference sequence). For the CDR3, the DNA is TGTGCCAGCAGCTCGGGACAGGGGGTGGCTGAAGCTTTCTTT. Protein product: CASSSGQGVAEAFF.

Here the CDR3 DNA reads TGTGCCAGCCGTCGAGGGGGACCCTATGAAGCTTTCTTT. Translated: CASRRGGPYEAFF. The rearrangement uses TRBV2 and TRBJ1-1; D is perhaps TRBD1 (6 bases). V lost 8 bases, J lost 7 bases, and 17 bases lay in between. This CDR3 has 13 residues. Germline-derived CDR1 and CDR2 are SNHLY and FYNNEI.

The chain carries TRBV14 and TRBJ1-1; D call uncertain. Trimming shortened V by 3 bases and J by 1 base, and 6 bases separated the two germline ends. This CDR3 comprises 13 residues. Per the germline V gene, CDR1 is SGHDN and CDR2 is FVKESK. Here the CDR3 DNA reads TGTGCCAGCAGCCAGGCAGGGAACACTGAAGCTTTCTTT. Its protein product is CASSQAGNTEAFF.

J is TRBJ2-7 and V is TRBV7-8, with 8 bases lining up with TRBD1. The CDR3 contains 16 residues. The V and J ends lost 5 bases and 2 bases, in that order; junction bases with no gene match: 11. Germline V gives CDR1 SGHVS, CDR2 FQNEAQ. CDR3 sequence (DNA): TGTGCCAGCAGCCCCCTCAGGGGGCGCGCACCCTACGAGCAGTACGTC. Its translation is CASSPLRGRAPYEQYV.

This clone was seen more than once but under ten times. The rearrangement joins TRBV10-3 to TRBJ2-5; TRBD2 agrees at 10 bases. CDR3 length: 18 amino acids. The germline gives CDR1 ENHRY, CDR2 SYGVKD. V lost 3 bases, J lost 5 bases, and 15 bases stayed unmatched. CDR3 sequence reads: CAISEPLSSGSLGETQYF. The CDR3, as DNA: TGTGCCATCAGTGAACCCCTTTCTAGCGGGAGCTTGGGTGAGACCCAGTACTTC.

This rearrangement joins TRBV9 to TRBJ1-2; unclear D gene. Germline V gives CDR1 SGDLS, CDR2 YYNGEE. CDR3 size: 13 residues. Deletions cut 5 bases from V and 8 bases from J, with 16 bases between. CDR3 DNA: TGTGCCAGCAGTTTGACTCCGAACCAAGGCTACACCTTC. This translates into CASSLTPNQGYTF.

This clone has more than one count but fewer than ten. The chain combines TRBV11-3 with TRBJ1-1; D is unresolved. The CDR3 is 12 amino acids. Per the germline V gene, CDR1 is SGHNT and CDR2 is YENEEA. V was trimmed by 4 bases and J by 1 base, leaving 4 bases between them. This CDR3 is CASSSGNTEAFF. The CDR3 DNA sequence: TGTGCCAGCAGCTCAGGGAACACTGAAGCTTTCTTT. Drawing the rest from reference TRBV11-3 and TRBJ1-1, the complete variable domain is EAGVVQSPRYKIIEKKQPVAFWCNPISGHNTLYWYLQNLGQGPELLIRYENEEAVDDSQLPKDRFSAERLKGVDSTLKIQPAELGDSAVYLCASSSGNTEAFFGQGTRLTVV.

The rearrangement joins TRBV7-9 to TRBJ1-1, with 7 bases identical to TRBD1. Germline V gene data show CDR1 as SEHNR and CDR2 as FQNEAQ (reference sequence). Losses at the gene ends were 5 bases for V and 2 bases for J; bases not matched to a gene: 8. The CDR3 totals 15 residues. CDR3 protein: CASSLSGTANTEAFF. The CDR3 coding sequence is TGTGCCAGCAGCCTATCCGGGACAGCTAACACTGAAGCTTTCTTT.

A few counts support this clone. The rearrangement uses TRBV19 and TRBJ2-1, with 9 bases matching TRBD1. With 7 bases clipped from V and 3 bases from J, the junction kept 7 bases outside the gene matches. Germline loops: CDR1 LNHDA, CDR2 SQIVND (reference sequence). This CDR3 has 15 amino acids. The CDR3 loop is CASTATGGSYNEQFF. CDR3 nucleotides: TGTGCCAGTACCGCGACAGGGGGTAGCTACAATGAGCAGTTCTTC.

The genes are TRBV19 and TRBJ1-4; D gene uncertain. The CDR3 runs 12 residues. Germline V CDR1 and CDR2: LNHDA, SQIVND (reference sequence). The V and J ends lost 8 bases and 7 bases respectively, with 11 bases between them. The CDR3 nucleotides read TGTGCCAGTCGCCTCACTTCTGAAAAACTGTTTTTT. This codes for CASRLTSEKLFF.

The chain has TRBV6-5 and TRBJ2-5, with D perhaps TRBD2 (5 bases). V lost 5 bases and J lost 8, with 12 bases in between. This CDR3 has 12 residues. Germline CDR1 and CDR2: MNHEY and SVGAGI. CDR3 region: CASSEERTTQYF. For the CDR3, the DNA is TGTGCCAGCAGTGAGGAGAGGACTACCCAGTACTTC.

This rearrangement joins TRBV30 to TRBJ1-5, with TRBD1 identical over 8 bases. Germline CDR1 reads GTSNPN; CDR2 reads SVGIG (reference sequence). With 0 bases clipped from V and 7 bases from J, the junction kept 2 bases outside the gene matches. The CDR3 loop spans 13 amino acids. In nucleotides, the CDR3 is TGTGCCTGGAGTGTACAGGGGGGCCAGCCCCAGCATTTT. This encodes CAWSVQGGQPQHF.

The chain links TRBV30 to TRBJ2-5; the D is unclear. This CDR3 spans 12 amino acids. The germline CDR1 and CDR2 sequences are GTSNPN and SVGIG (reference sequence). The V end was cut by 0 bases, the J end by 2 bases, with 4 bases between. The CDR3 loop is CAWSVHQETQYF. DNA for the CDR3: TGTGCCTGGAGTGTACATCAAGAGACCCAGTACTTC.

This clone has just a few counts. The chain combines TRBV30 with TRBJ1-1; 10 bases map to TRBD1. With 3 bases clipped from V and 0 bases from J, the junction kept 31 bases outside the gene matches. Germline loops: CDR1 GTSNPN, CDR2 SVGIG (reference sequence). This CDR3 spans 24 amino acids. CDR3 nucleotides: TGTGCCTGGAGATACCGGGACAGGGGTCCGGGCGTCCCCTCCTACCACTTTATGAACACTGAAGCTTTCTTT. This encodes CAWRYRDRGPGVPSYHFMNTEAFF.

The J gene is TRBJ1-3, the V gene TRBV9; 8 nucleotides align to TRBD1. V shed 4 bases, J shed 0 bases, and the junction held 6 bases outside the gene matches. The CDR3 spans 16 residues. Germline CDR1 is SGDLS and CDR2 is YYNGEE. DNA of the CDR3: TGTGCCAGCAGCTCGGGACAGGTGTTCTCTGGAAACACCATATATTTT. Translated: CASSSGQVFSGNTIYF.

In its sample, this clone was seen a few times. V and J are TRBV30 and TRBJ1-2; D may be TRBD1 (6 bases). CDR1 and CDR2 from the germline V gene are GTSNPN and SVGIG (reference sequence). V lost 5 bases to trimming and J lost 4 bases, with 8 bases between them. The CDR3 has 11 amino acids. CDR3: CAWSTGYGYTF. CDR3 in DNA: TGTGCCTGGTCGACAGGCTATGGCTACACCTTC.

This clone was observed a few times. The rearrangement links TRBV4-1 to TRBJ2-1; 10 positions agree with TRBD2. This CDR3 contains 17 residues. The V and J ends lost 0 bases and 5 bases, in that order; junction bases with no gene match: 7. Germline CDR1 MGHRA, CDR2 YSYEKL. In nucleotides, the CDR3 is TGCGCCAGCAGCCAAGATCGCGGGACTAGCGAAGACAATGAGCAGTTCTTC. This encodes CASSQDRGTSEDNEQFF.

J is TRBJ1-4 and V is TRBV7-3; D unresolved. Germline assignment: CDR1 SGHTA and CDR2 FQGTGA. Deletions cut 2 bases from V and 4 bases from J, with 5 bases between. This CDR3 is built from 13 residues. The CDR3 reads CASSLSLNEKLFF. In DNA, the CDR3 is TGTGCCAGCAGCTTATCCCTTAATGAAAAACTGTTTTTT.

The chain combines TRBV5-1 with TRBJ2-3; 10 bases are a match to TRBD1. The CDR3 is 17 amino acids. V lost 3 bases to trimming and J lost 0 bases; unmatched junction nucleotides: 7. Germline V gene lookup returns CDR1 SGHRS and CDR2 YFSETQ. In DNA, the CDR3 is TGCGCCAGCAGCTCCGGACAGGGGGGATCTAGCACAGATACGCAGTATTTT. It codes for CASSSGQGGSSTDTQYF.

This sequence joins TRBV29-1 and TRBJ1-2; D not certain. The CDR3 spans 14 residues. Trimming cost V 2 bases and J 0 bases, with 10 bases left between them. Per germline, CDR1 SQVTM and CDR2 ANQGSEA. Here the CDR3 DNA reads TGCAGCGTTGAATCCCGTCCTGCTAACTATGGCTACACCTTC. Translated: CSVESRPANYGYTF. Looking up the rest from reference TRBV29-1 and TRBJ1-2 gives the full variable domain: SAVISQKPSRDICQRGTSLTIQCQVDSQVTMMFWYRQQPGQSLTLIATANQGSEATYESGFVIDKFPISRPNLTFSTLTVSNMSPEDSSIYLCSVESRPANYGYTFGSGTRLTVV.